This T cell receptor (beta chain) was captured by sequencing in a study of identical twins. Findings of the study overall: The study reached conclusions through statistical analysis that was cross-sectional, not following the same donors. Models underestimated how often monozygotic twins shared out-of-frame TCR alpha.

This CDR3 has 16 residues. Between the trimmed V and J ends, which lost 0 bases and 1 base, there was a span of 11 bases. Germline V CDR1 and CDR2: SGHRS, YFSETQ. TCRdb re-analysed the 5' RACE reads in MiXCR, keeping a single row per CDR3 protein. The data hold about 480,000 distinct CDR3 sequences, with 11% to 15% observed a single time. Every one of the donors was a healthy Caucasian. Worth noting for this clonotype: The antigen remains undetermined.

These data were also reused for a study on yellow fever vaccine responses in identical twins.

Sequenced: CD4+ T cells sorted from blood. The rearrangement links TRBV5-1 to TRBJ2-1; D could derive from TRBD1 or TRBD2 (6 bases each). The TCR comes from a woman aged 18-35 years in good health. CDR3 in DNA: TGCGCCAGCAGCTTGGAGGAGGGGGTATCCTACAATGAGCAGTTCTTC. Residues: CASSLEEGVSYNEQFF.